These 16 T cell receptor beta chains came from one sample sequenced in a study of T cell repertoires in cytomegalovirus infection. TCRdb independently ran MiXCR on the reads; one entry per CDR3 protein. The sample has approximately 1,000,000 distinct CDR3 sequences, around 30% seen once. Their antigens remain unidentified. Sequenced material: cultured CD8+ T cells from PBMCs, taken from culture after CMV antigen stimulation. These receptors were collected from a human donor in good health (CMV status not recorded). Some clones in this sample may be carry-over from other donors' samples.

The rearrangement links TRBV27 to TRBJ2-7; weak D call: TRBD1 (5 bases). Germline values: CDR1 MNHEY, CDR2 SMNVEV (reference sequence). CDR3 length: 14 residues. The germline V and J ends were trimmed by 5 bases and 2 bases, with 13 bases remaining between them. The CDR3 is CASSLSTATYEQYF. The DNA for the CDR3 is TGTGCCAGCAGTCTTTCGACAGCCACCTACGAGCAGTACTTC.

The chain carries TRBV19 and TRBJ2-7, with TRBD1 as a possible D gene (6 bases). CDR1 is LNHDA, CDR2 SQIVND, per germline (reference sequence). CDR3 length equals 13 residues. V dropped 2 bases and J dropped 7 bases, with 12 bases sitting between them. The DNA for the CDR3 is TGTGCCAGTAGTATACAGTTCACAGGGGAGCAGTACTTC. This encodes CASSIQFTGEQYF.

This clonotype was counted between two and nine times. This chain joins TRBV7-9 and TRBJ2-5; D ambiguous. The CDR3 sequence is 17 residues long. V dropped 5 bases and J dropped 4 bases, with 23 bases sitting between them. Germline V CDR1 and CDR2: SEHNR, FQNEAQ (reference sequence). The CDR3 DNA follows: TGTGCCAGCAGCCCCCCGACACGAGCAGCGTCCGGAGAGACCCAGTACTTC. It codes for CASSPPTRAASGETQYF.

V usage is TRBV6-1 and J usage is TRBJ2-3; 9 bases are shared with TRBD1. Germline-derived CDR1 and CDR2 are MNHNS and SASEGT. Trimming removed 5 bases from V and 5 bases from J; junction bases left unmatched: 8. The CDR3 has 15 amino acids. For the CDR3, the DNA is TGTGCCAGCAGTCCCGAAGGGACAGGGAAAGATACGCAGTATTTT. Protein: CASSPEGTGKDTQYF.

The J gene is TRBJ2-5, the V gene TRBV6-1; 7 positions agree with TRBD1. This CDR3 region has 13 residues. Germline CDR1 reads MNHNS; CDR2 reads SASEGT. Germline trimming cut 5 bases from V and 5 bases from J; bases unmatched to any gene: 5. The CDR3: CASSTGDGETQYF. CDR3 sequence (DNA): TGTGCCAGCAGTACAGGGGACGGGGAGACCCAGTACTTC.

The chain joins TRBV15 to TRBJ2-2, with a possible D match to TRBD2 (6 bases). The CDR3 runs 17 residues. CDR1 is LNHNV and CDR2 is YYDKDF in the germline V gene (reference sequence). V shed 3 bases and J shed 4 bases, with 18 bases lying between them. The CDR3 DNA is TGTGCCACCAGCAGCCCATGGGACTTAGGAGTCACCGGGGAGCTGTTTTTT. Amino acids: CATSSPWDLGVTGELFF.

This clonotype was counted at least ten times. V usage is TRBV7-2 and J usage is TRBJ1-1, with TRBD1 matching over 8 bases. Losses at the gene ends were 6 bases for V and 4 bases for J; bases not matched to a gene: 7. Germline assignment: CDR1 SGHTA and CDR2 FQGNSA. The CDR3 is made up of 14 amino acids. The CDR3 bases are TGTGCCAGCAGTCGACAGGGGACCTTCACTGAAGCTTTCTTT. It encodes CASSRQGTFTEAFF.

This clonotype was recorded at least ten times. The chain is built from TRBV7-9 and TRBJ2-7; weak D call: TRBD2 (6 bases). The CDR3 runs to 12 residues. The germline V and J ends were trimmed by 0 bases and 6 bases, with 6 bases remaining between them. Per the germline V gene, CDR1 is SEHNR and CDR2 is FQNEAQ (reference sequence). As DNA, the CDR3 is TGTGCCAGCAGCTTAGCGGGGGGCGAGCAGTACGTC. The encoded protein is CASSLAGGEQYV.

The table lists this clonotype with a few counts. The rearrangement joins TRBV10-3 to TRBJ2-3; D remains unclear. Germline V gene data show CDR1 as ENHRY and CDR2 as SYGVKD. V lost 3 bases, J lost 0 bases, and 4 bases lay in between. This CDR3 spans 13 amino acids. In DNA form, the CDR3 reads TGTGCCATCAGTGACCCTAGCACAGATACGCAGTATTTT. This encodes CAISDPSTDTQYF.

Only a few counts were recorded for this clonotype. V and J are TRBV19 and TRBJ2-1; perhaps TRBD1 as D (6 bases). The V and J ends lost 6 bases and 2 bases respectively, with 14 bases between them. Germline CDR1 LNHDA, CDR2 SQIVND (reference sequence). The CDR3 totals 15 residues. CDR3 protein: CASSPDRRTYNEQFF. The CDR3 region has the DNA TGTGCCAGTAGCCCTGACAGGAGAACCTACAATGAGCAGTTCTTC.

This clonotype was seen repeatedly, ten times or more. The chain recombines TRBV6-1 with TRBJ2-7, with D unclear. V was pared by 3 bases and J by 0 bases, with 9 bases between. This CDR3 has 14 amino acids. Germline V gene data show CDR1 as MNHNS and CDR2 as SASEGT. Here the CDR3 DNA reads TGTGCCAGCAGTGACAGATCCAGCTCCTACGAGCAGTACTTC. This gives the protein CASSDRSSSYEQYF.

The sample holds a few counts of this clonotype. The chain combines TRBV4-1 with TRBJ2-5, with 9 bases that match TRBD1. The CDR3 consists of 16 residues. After removal of 3 bases from V and 5 bases from J, the junction contained 10 bases not matched to a gene. Germline V lookup: CDR1 MGHRA, CDR2 YSYEKL. CDR3 coding DNA: TGCGCCAGCAGCCAGACTACAGGGGGCCGGGACGAGACCCAGTACTTC. Translating it yields CASSQTTGGRDETQYF.

This chain joins TRBV20-1 and TRBJ2-7; 9 bases agree with TRBD2. CDR3 length: 14 residues. V was pared by 3 bases and J by 3 bases, with 6 bases of the junction left unmatched. Germline V CDR1 and CDR2: DFQATT, SNEGSKA (reference sequence). CDR3 in amino acids: CSASLAGAFYEQYV. CDR3 DNA: TGCAGTGCTAGTTTAGCGGGGGCGTTCTACGAGCAGTACGTC.

This clonotype has ten or more counts. A junction boundary mismatches the germline segment, possibly from a read error. The chain joins TRBV7-2 to TRBJ2-5; D may be TRBD1 or TRBD2 (5 bases each). Germline values: CDR1 SGHTA, CDR2 FQGNSA. CDR3 length: 15 amino acids. This CDR3 is CASSLADSYQETQYF. For the CDR3, the DNA is TGTGCCAGCAGCCTAGCCGACAGTTACCAAGAGACCCAGTACTTC.

CDR3: CASSVAGGRNSPLHF. The CDR3 DNA reads TGTGCCAGCAGCGTGGCGGGGGGGAGAAATTCACCCCTCCACTTT. J is TRBJ1-6 and V is TRBV9, with D perhaps TRBD1 (5 bases). The CDR3 has 15 residues. The germline V and J ends were trimmed by 2 bases and 7 bases, with 13 bases remaining between them. CDR1 is SGDLS, CDR2 YYNGEE, per germline.

The chain joins TRBV11-2 to TRBJ2-5, with 7 bases matching TRBD1. The CDR3 contains 16 residues. J gave up 0 bases and V 5 bases, and 9 bases lay outside the gene matches. Germline lookup yields CDR1 SGHAT and CDR2 FQNNGV. Here the CDR3 DNA reads TGTGCCAGCAGCCCCGGGACAGCTGAGTACCAAGAGACCCAGTACTTC. It is translated as CASSPGTAEYQETQYF.